The text below deals with one T cell receptor beta chain. The source of the sample is a study of technical replicates of blood from a handful of donors. The method was immunoSEQ multiplex PCR; TCRdb's version includes in-frame clones alone and lacks a portion of them. The sample lists around 70,000 clones, around 94% occurring once. This clonotype originated in a human donor in good health. The material sequenced was T cells isolated from PBMCs.

The chain's CDR3 is CASSDRGGEQFF. The CDR3 DNA follows: TGTGCCAGCAGCGACAGGGGTGGTGAGCAGTTCTTC. This rearrangement joins TRBV7-3 to TRBJ2-1; 8 positions match TRBD1. The CDR3 has 12 amino acids. Losses at the gene ends were 5 bases for V and 9 bases for J; bases not matched to a gene: 3. In germline, CDR1 is SGHTA, CDR2 FQGTGA. Complete variable domain (other parts from reference TRBV7-3 and TRBJ2-1): GAGVSQTPSNKVTEKGKYVELRCDPISGHTALYWYRQSLGQGPEFLIYFQGTGAADDSGLPNDRFFAVRPEGSVSTLKIQRTERGDSAVYLCASSDRGGEQFFGPGTRLTVL.